The 17 T cell receptor beta chains below all came from one sample that was sequenced in a study of cytomegalovirus exposure and HLA in healthy donors. With 60 Vbeta and 13 Jbeta primers, the PCR was carried out. Assay used: immunoSEQ multiplex PCR; TCRdb lists only in-frame clones, some missing. The table shows approximately 220,000 clones, with around 80% occurring only once. The sample comprised PBMCs. These receptors were obtained from a man between 18 and 29 years old in good health and CMV-seronegative.

J is TRBJ2-1 and V is TRBV6-5, with D perhaps matching TRBD2 (5 bases). From germline, CDR1 is MNHEY and CDR2 SVGAGI. Trimming pared 2 bases from V and 8 bases from J, leaving 13 bases between. The CDR3 has 14 residues. The CDR3 sequence: CASSYGVGIYEQFF. The CDR3 bases are TGTGCCAGCAGTTACGGGGTCGGGATATATGAGCAGTTCTTC.

V and J are TRBV2 and TRBJ2-7, with unresolved D. The CDR3 is made up of 14 amino acids. Trimming pared 1 base from V and 6 bases from J, leaving 13 bases between. Germline lookup yields CDR1 SNHLY and CDR2 FYNNEI. The CDR3 region has the DNA TGTGCCAGCAGTGAAGGGGCCCCCGCCTGCGAGCAGTACTTC. Protein product: CASSEGAPACEQYF.

The chain has TRBV7-2 and TRBJ1-1; the match to TRBD1 covers 7 bases. Germline loops: CDR1 SGHTA, CDR2 FQGNSA. The V gene end was trimmed by 2 bases and the J gene end by 1 base; junction bases not matched to a gene: 13. The CDR3 has 18 residues. CDR3 in amino acids: CASSLTTARGKRNTEAFF. The CDR3 nucleotides are TGTGCCAGCAGCTTAACAACGGCCAGGGGGAAGAGGAACACTGAAGCTTTCTTT.

The chain has TRBV4-2 and TRBJ2-1; TRBD2 matches 9 bases. The V gene's germline CDR1 is LGHNA and CDR2 YNFKEQ. V lost 1 base and J lost 0; bases outside the gene matches: 4. There are 17 residues in the CDR3. CDR3 sequence reads: CASSQVAGASSYNEQFF. Here the CDR3 DNA reads TGTGCCAGCAGCCAAGTAGCGGGAGCGAGCTCCTACAATGAGCAGTTCTTC.

This clone has a handful of counts. The V call is TRBV28, the J call TRBJ2-7; D is perhaps TRBD1 (6 bases). The germline gives CDR1 MDHEN, CDR2 SYDVKM. V was trimmed by 2 bases and J by 2 bases, leaving 13 bases between them. CDR3 length: 15 residues. The CDR3 DNA follows: TGTGCCAGCAGTTTAGGGGACACCAATACCTACGAGCAGTACTTC. Its translation is CASSLGDTNTYEQYF.

The chain combines TRBV30 with TRBJ2-1, with D possibly TRBD2 on 5 matching bases. Germline V gives CDR1 GTSNPN, CDR2 SVGIG (reference sequence). The CDR3 spans 12 residues. Trimming pared 3 bases from V and 6 bases from J, leaving 9 bases between. The CDR3 DNA reads TGTGCCTGGAGAGACTACAGCAATGAGCAGTTCTTC. Residues: CAWRDYSNEQFF.

V gene TRBV29-1 combines with J gene TRBJ2-1; D possibly corresponds to TRBD2 (5 bases). The CDR3 runs to 15 residues. Germline values: CDR1 SQVTM, CDR2 ANQGSEA. V was clipped by 5 bases and J by 0 bases, with 14 bases between them. CDR3 region: CSVLFMGSSYNEQFF. The CDR3 DNA follows: TGCAGCGTTCTTTTCATGGGGAGCTCCTACAATGAGCAGTTCTTC.

This chain joins TRBV27 and TRBJ1-5, with 11 bases identical to TRBD1. The CDR3 runs to 15 residues. Germline lookup yields CDR1 MNHEY and CDR2 SMNVEV (reference sequence). After removal of 8 bases from V and 5 bases from J, the junction contained 8 bases not matched to a gene. The CDR3: CASGQGAGRYQPQHF. In DNA, the CDR3 is TGTGCCAGCGGACAGGGGGCGGGAAGGTATCAGCCCCAGCATTTT.

The chain has TRBV5-1 and TRBJ2-7; D perhaps matches TRBD2 (5 bases). The CDR3 has 14 residues. CDR1 is SGHRS, CDR2 YFSETQ, per germline. Trimming pared 7 bases from V and 2 bases from J, leaving 16 bases between. The CDR3 is CASHTPGSTYEQYF. The CDR3 DNA reads as TGCGCCAGCCACACTCCGGGATCAACCTACGAGCAGTACTTC.

The genes are TRBV27 and TRBJ2-7; D unresolved. V was trimmed by 6 bases and J by 1 base, leaving 16 bases between them. Germline V CDR1 and CDR2: MNHEY, SMNVEV (reference sequence). CDR3 length: 15 amino acids. CDR3 nucleotides: TGTGCCAGCAGGGAGACTCCACACCAATCCTACGAGCAGTACTTC. Translating gives CASRETPHQSYEQYF.

For the CDR3, the DNA is TGCAGCGTTGGTCGGGGGAGCTCCTACAATGAGCAGTTCTTC. Translated, it gives CSVGRGSSYNEQFF. The gene calls are TRBV29-1 and TRBJ2-1; D may be TRBD2 (6 bases). Trimming shortened V by 4 bases and J by 0 bases, and 10 bases separated the two germline ends. Germline-derived CDR1 and CDR2 are SQVTM and ANQGSEA. The CDR3 spans 14 residues.

J is TRBJ1-2 and V is TRBV7-9; TRBD1 might be the D (6 bases). The germline CDR1 and CDR2 sequences are SEHNR and FQNEAQ (reference sequence). Trimming took 5 bases from V and 5 from J, leaving 21 bases between them. The CDR3 is made up of 16 amino acids. CDR3 loop: CASSRLGDTGQYGYTF. DNA of the CDR3: TGTGCCAGCAGCCGACTGGGCGATACAGGGCAGTATGGCTACACCTTC.

This clone has a single count. The chain uses TRBV2 and TRBJ2-7; D gene uncertain. CDR3 length equals 12 residues. The germline V gene has CDR1 SNHLY and CDR2 FYNNEI. Trimming removed 4 bases from V and 0 bases from J, with 4 bases in between. The CDR3 protein is CASSGPSYEQYF. CDR3 nucleotide sequence: TGTGCCAGCAGTGGGCCCTCCTACGAGCAGTACTTC.

This sequence joins TRBV13 and TRBJ2-5; D is possibly TRBD2 (6 bases). Germline V gives CDR1 PRHDT, CDR2 FYEKMQ (reference sequence). Trimming took 8 bases from V and 0 from J, leaving 7 bases between them. The CDR3 loop spans 12 amino acids. CDR3 amino acids: CASRGYQETQYF. The CDR3, as DNA: TGTGCCAGCCGGGGGTACCAAGAGACCCAGTACTTC.

The J gene is TRBJ2-2, the V gene TRBV7-9; D perhaps matches TRBD2 (5 bases). CDR1 is SEHNR and CDR2 is FQNEAQ in the germline V gene (reference sequence). This CDR3 is 17 amino acids long. V lost 3 bases to trimming and J lost 4 bases, with 18 bases between them. CDR3 sequence: CASSFGAIRTSTGELFF. The DNA of the CDR3 is TGTGCCAGCAGCTTCGGTGCAATCAGGACTTCCACCGGGGAGCTGTTTTTT.

The rearrangement uses TRBV9 and TRBJ2-5; 10 bases fit TRBD2. The CDR3 length is 15 residues. In germline, CDR1 is SGDLS, CDR2 YYNGEE. Trimming cost V 3 bases and J 2 bases; bases outside gene matches: 4. CDR3 loop: CASSAGTSEQETQYF. The CDR3 DNA reads as TGTGCCAGCAGCGCCGGGACTAGCGAGCAAGAGACCCAGTACTTC.

The chain is built from TRBV7-2 and TRBJ1-5, with 12 nucleotides matching TRBD1. CDR1 and CDR2 (germline): SGHTA, FQGNSA. The CDR3 totals 19 residues. The V and J ends lost 5 bases and 1 base, in that order; junction bases with no gene match: 12. This CDR3 reads CASSAQGGDRGRSNQPQHF. CDR3 sequence (DNA): TGTGCCAGCAGCGCCCAAGGGGGGGACAGGGGGCGGAGCAATCAGCCCCAGCATTTT. Using reference TRBV7-2 and TRBJ1-5 for the parts outside the CDR3, the full variable domain is GAGVSQSPSNKVTEKGKDVELRCDPISGHTALYWYRQSLGQGLEFLIYFQGNSAPDKSGLPSDRFSAERTGGSVSTLTIQRTQQEDSAVYLCASSAQGGDRGRSNQPQHFGDGTRLSIL.